What follows describes a single T cell receptor (beta chain). Measured with immunoSEQ multiplex PCR; TCRdb has only the in-frame clones, and not every one. Seen here are around 280,000 clones, around 90% observed once, and the top ten hold about 2.2%. The entry originates in a study of blood T cell repertoires in COVID-19. Study-level information: The United States, Italy and Spain supplied acute and convalescent COVID-19 samples.

The CDR3 covers 13 residues. In germline, CDR1 is KGHSH, CDR2 LQKENI. Trimming removed 3 bases from V and 6 bases from J, with 11 bases in between. The gene calls are TRBV18 and TRBJ1-2; D gene ambiguous. The sequencing input was peripheral blood. The clonotype was recovered from a woman aged 50 to 65 who had recovered from COVID-19. The CDR3 protein is CASSPLAADGYTF. The CDR3 nucleotides read TGTGCCAGCTCACCCTTGGCCGCTGATGGCTACACCTTC.